This TCR beta chain derives from a study of human T cells and chemical hapten exposure. Study-wide background: Mostly female, the patients presented with alopecia areata, totalis or universalis.

This clonotype was seen repeatedly, ten times or more. Its antigen is currently unknown. The time point denotes: patch test 1, 2 weeks after DPC sensitization. Stated treatment: therapeutic diphenylcyclopropenone sensitization with weekly scalp DPC. TCRdb processed the RACE reads anew with MiXCR; each CDR3 protein has one entry. The sample holds about 110,000 distinct CDR3 sequences, approximately 10% seen once. This CDR3 contains 15 residues. The germline V gene has CDR1 MNHEY and CDR2 SVGAGI. V was clipped by 6 bases and J by 4 bases; unmatched bases: 10. Points from the study as a whole: With DPC sensitization, TCRs exceeding 1 in 1000 frequency showed no change.

This receptor was taken from a woman aged 35 to 49 with alopecia areata. Some clones in this sample may be carry-over from other donors' samples. The sequencing here drew on whole blood, taken in connection with sensitization to the hapten diphenylcyclopropenone (DPC). The chain has TRBV6-5 and TRBJ1-2; 8 bases agree with TRBD1. Here the CDR3 reads CASSSRAGGSYGYTF. The CDR3 region has the DNA TGTGCCAGCAGCTCTCGGGCAGGGGGCTCCTATGGCTACACCTTC.